This T cell receptor (beta chain) derives from a study of blood T cell repertoires in COVID-19. The study assigned cohorts using participant-reported clinical history. Symptom resolution, clearance, or two negative PCRs marked donors in Cohort 3 as recovered. The CDR3 has 13 amino acids. Germline loops: CDR1 SGHTA, CDR2 FQGTGA. The germline V and J ends were trimmed by 5 bases and 1 base, with 8 bases remaining between them. Measured with immunoSEQ multiplex PCR; TCRdb has only the in-frame clones, and not every one. The table shows approximately 270,000 clones, with about 90% occurring only once. The chain links TRBV7-3 to TRBJ1-1, with D uncertain. This TCR was sampled from a woman aged 55-69 years who had recovered from COVID-19. The sequenced sample consisted of PBMCs or T cells enriched from blood (not recorded which). CDR3 loop: CASSPPGNTEAFF. CDR3 DNA sequence: TGTGCCAGCAGCCCTCCAGGGAACACTGAAGCTTTCTTT.